The source of this T cell receptor (beta chain) is a study of blood T cell repertoires in COVID-19. Measured with immunoSEQ multiplex PCR; TCRdb has only the in-frame clones, and not every one. The table shows about 140,000 clones, with almost 90% occurring only once. Only one count was recorded for this clone. V was pared by 6 bases and J by 5 bases, with 15 bases of the junction left unmatched. This CDR3 has 17 residues. From germline, CDR1 is MDHEN and CDR2 SYDVKM. This TCR derives from a woman in her sixties or seventies with acute or convalescent COVID-19. Sequencing was done on a sample of peripheral blood. The V gene is TRBV28, the J gene TRBJ2-5, with 10 nucleotides matching TRBD1. The CDR3 region has the DNA TGTGCCAGCAGACCCCCCCGTGACAGGGGGCGGGGGGAGACCCAGTACTTC. Translated, it gives CASRPPRDRGRGETQYF.